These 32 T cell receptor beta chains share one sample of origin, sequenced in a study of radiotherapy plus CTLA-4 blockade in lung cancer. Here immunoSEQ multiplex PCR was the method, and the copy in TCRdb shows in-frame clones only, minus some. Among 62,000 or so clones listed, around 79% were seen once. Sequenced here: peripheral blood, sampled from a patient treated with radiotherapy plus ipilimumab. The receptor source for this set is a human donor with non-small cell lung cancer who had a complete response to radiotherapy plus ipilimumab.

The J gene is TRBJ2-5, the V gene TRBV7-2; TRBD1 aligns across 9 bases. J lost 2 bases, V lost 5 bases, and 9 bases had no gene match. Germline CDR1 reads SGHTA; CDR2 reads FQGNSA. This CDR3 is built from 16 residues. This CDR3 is CASSGQGTGRQETQYF. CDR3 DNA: TGTGCCAGCAGCGGACAGGGGACGGGGAGACAAGAGACCCAGTACTTC.

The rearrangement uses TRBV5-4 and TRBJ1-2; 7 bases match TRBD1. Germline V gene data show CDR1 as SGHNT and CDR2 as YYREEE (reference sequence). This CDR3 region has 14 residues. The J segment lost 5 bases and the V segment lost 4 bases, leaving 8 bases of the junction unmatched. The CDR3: CASSNWDSPYGYTF. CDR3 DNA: TGTGCCAGCAGCAACTGGGACAGCCCATATGGCTACACCTTC.

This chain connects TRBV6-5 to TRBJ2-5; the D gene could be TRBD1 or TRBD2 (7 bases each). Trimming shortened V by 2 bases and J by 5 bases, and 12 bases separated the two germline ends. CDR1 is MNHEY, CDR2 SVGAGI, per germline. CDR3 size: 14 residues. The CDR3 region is CASSYMGGGETQYF. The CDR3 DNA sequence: TGTGCCAGCAGTTACATGGGAGGGGGCGAGACCCAGTACTTC.

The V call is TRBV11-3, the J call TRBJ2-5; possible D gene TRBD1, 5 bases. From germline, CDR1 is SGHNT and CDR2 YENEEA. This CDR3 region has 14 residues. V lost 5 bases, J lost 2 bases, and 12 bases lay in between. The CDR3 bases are TGTGCCAGCAGCCCCCAGGGCCGACAAGAGACCCAGTACTTC. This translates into CASSPQGRQETQYF.

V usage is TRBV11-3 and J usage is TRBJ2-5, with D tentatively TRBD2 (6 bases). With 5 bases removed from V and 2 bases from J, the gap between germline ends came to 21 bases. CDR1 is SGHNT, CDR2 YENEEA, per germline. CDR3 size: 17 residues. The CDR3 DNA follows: TGTGCCAGCAGCCCCCGCCGGGGGACGGAAAGTCAAGAGACCCAGTACTTC. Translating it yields CASSPRRGTESQETQYF.

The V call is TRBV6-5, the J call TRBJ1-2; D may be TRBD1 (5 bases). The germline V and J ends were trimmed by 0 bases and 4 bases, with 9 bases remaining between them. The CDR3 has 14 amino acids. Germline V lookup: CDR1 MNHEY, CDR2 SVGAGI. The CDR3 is CASSYSVTAYGYTF. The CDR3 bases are TGTGCCAGCAGTTACTCGGTGACAGCCTATGGCTACACCTTC.

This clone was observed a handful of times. The CDR3 sequence is CASSDRDRRRANEKLFF. CDR3 nucleotides: TGTGCCAGCAGTGACCGGGACAGGCGGCGGGCTAATGAAAAACTGTTTTTT. V gene TRBV6-1 combines with J gene TRBJ1-4, with 8 bases matching TRBD1. Germline V gene data show CDR1 as MNHNS and CDR2 as SASEGT. V gave up 3 bases and J gave up 3 bases; unmatched junction bases: 9. The CDR3 spans 17 residues.

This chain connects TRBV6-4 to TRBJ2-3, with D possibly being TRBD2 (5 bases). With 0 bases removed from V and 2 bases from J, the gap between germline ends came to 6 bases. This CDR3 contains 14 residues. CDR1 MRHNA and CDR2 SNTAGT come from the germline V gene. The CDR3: CASSDSDYTDTQYF. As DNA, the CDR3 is TGTGCCAGCAGTGACTCCGACTACACAGATACGCAGTATTTT.

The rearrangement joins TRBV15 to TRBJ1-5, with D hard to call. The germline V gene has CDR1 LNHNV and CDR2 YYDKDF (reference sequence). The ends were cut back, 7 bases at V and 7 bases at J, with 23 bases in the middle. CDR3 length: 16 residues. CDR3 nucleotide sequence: TGTGCCACCAAGGATCAAAGATGGGCTATCGGGCAGCCCCAGCATTTT. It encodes CATKDQRWAIGQPQHF.

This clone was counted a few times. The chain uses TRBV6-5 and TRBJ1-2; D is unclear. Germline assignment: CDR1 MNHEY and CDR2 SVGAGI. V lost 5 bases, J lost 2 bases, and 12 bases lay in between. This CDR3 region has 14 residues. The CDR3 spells CASSNPFGNYGYTF. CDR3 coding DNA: TGTGCCAGCAGTAATCCGTTCGGCAACTATGGCTACACCTTC.

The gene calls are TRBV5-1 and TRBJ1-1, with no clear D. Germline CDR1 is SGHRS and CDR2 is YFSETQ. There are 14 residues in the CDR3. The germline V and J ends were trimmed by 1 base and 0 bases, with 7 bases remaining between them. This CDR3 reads CASSLPQLNTEAFF. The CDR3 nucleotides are TGCGCCAGCAGCTTGCCACAGCTGAACACTGAAGCTTTCTTT.

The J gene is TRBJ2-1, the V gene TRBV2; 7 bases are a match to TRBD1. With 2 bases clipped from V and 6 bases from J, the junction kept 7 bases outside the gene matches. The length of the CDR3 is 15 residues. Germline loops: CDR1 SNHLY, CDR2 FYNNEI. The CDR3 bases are TGTGCCAGCAGTGAAACCCGGGACAGAGGCAATGAGCAGTTCTTC. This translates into CASSETRDRGNEQFF.

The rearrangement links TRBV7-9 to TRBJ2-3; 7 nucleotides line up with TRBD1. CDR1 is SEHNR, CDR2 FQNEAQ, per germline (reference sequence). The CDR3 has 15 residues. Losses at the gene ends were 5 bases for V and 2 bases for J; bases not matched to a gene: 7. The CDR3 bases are TGTGCCAGCAGCCCCGGGACAGCAGACACAGATACGCAGTATTTT. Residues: CASSPGTADTDTQYF.

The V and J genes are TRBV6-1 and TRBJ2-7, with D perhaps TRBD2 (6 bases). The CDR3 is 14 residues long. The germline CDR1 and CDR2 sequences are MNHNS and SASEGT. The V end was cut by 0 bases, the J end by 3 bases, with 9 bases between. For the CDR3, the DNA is TGTGCCAGCAGTGAAGCGCCCGGGGGCTACGAGCAGTACGTC. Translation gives CASSEAPGGYEQYV.

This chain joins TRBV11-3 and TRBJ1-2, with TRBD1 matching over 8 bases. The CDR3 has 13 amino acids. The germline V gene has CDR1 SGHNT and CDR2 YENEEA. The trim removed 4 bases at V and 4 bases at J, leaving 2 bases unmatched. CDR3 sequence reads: CASSSTGVYGYTF. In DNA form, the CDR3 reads TGTGCCAGCAGCTCGACAGGGGTCTATGGCTACACCTTC.

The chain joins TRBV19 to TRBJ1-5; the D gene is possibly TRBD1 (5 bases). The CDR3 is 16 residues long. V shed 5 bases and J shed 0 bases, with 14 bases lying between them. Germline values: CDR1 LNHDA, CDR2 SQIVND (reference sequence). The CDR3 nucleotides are TGTGCCAGTAGTCCAGGGACGGATAATAGCAATCAGCCCCAGCATTTT. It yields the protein CASSPGTDNSNQPQHF.

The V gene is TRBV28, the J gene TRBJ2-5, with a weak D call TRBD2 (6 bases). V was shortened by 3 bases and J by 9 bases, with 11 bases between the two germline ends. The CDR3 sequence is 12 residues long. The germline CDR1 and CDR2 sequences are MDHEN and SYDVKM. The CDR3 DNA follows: TGTGCCAGCAGTTTCTCGAGGGAGGCCCAGTACTTC. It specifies CASSFSREAQYF. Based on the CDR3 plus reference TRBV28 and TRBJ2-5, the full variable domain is DVKVTQSSRYLVKRTGEKVFLECVQDMDHENMFWYRQDPGLGLRLIYFSYDVKMKEKGDIPEGYSVSREKKERFSLILESASTNQTSMYLCASSFSREAQYFGPGTRLLVL.

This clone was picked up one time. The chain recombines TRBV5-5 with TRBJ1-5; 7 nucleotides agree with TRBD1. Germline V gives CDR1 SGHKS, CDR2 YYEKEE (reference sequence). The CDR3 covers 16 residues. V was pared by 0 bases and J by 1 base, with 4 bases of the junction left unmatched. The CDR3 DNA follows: TGTGCCAGCAGCTTGGAGGGGGCGAGGAGCAATCAGCCCCAGCATTTT. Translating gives CASSLEGARSNQPQHF.

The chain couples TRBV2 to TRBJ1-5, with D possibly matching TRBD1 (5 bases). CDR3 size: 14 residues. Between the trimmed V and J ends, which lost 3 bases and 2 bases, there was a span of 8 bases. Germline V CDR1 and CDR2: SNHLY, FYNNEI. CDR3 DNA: TGTGCCAGCAGTGACGGCAGGGGCAATCAGCCCCAGCATTTT. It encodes CASSDGRGNQPQHF.

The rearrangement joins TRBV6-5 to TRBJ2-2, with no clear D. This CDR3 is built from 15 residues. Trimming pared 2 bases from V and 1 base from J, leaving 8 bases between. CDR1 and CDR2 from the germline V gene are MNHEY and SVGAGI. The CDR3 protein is CASSYGIGNTGELFF. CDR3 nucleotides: TGTGCCAGCAGTTACGGGATAGGGAACACCGGGGAGCTGTTTTTT.

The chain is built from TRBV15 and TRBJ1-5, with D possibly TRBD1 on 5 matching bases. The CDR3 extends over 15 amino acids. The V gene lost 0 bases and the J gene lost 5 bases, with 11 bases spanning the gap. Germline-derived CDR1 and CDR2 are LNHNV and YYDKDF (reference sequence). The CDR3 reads CATSRDLGGDQPQHF. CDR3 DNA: TGTGCCACCAGCAGAGATCTCGGAGGGGATCAGCCCCAGCATTTT.

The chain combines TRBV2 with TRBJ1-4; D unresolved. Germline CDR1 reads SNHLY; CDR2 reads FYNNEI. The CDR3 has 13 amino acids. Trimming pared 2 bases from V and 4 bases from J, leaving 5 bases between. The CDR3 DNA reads TGTGCCAGCAGTGAATTCCTTAATGAAAAACTGTTTTTT. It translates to CASSEFLNEKLFF.

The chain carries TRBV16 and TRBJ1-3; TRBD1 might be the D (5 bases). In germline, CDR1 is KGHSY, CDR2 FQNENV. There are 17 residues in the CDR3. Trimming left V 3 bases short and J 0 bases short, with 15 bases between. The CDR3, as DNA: TGTGCCAGCAGCCATACAATGACAGCCGTCTCTGGAAACACCATATATTTT. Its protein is CASSHTMTAVSGNTIYF.

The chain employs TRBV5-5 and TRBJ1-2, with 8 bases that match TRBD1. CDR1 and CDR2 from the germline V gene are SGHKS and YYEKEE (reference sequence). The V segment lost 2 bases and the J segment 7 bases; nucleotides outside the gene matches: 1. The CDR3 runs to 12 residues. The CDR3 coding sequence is TGTGCCAGCAGCTTCACAGGGGGTGGCTACACCTTC. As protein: CASSFTGGGYTF.

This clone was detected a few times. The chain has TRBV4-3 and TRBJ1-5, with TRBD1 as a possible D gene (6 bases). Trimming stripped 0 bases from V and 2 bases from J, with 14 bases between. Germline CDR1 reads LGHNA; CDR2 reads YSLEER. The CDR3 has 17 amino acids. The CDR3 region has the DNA TGCGCCAGCAGCCAAGAACTGACAGGAGCGGGCAATCAGCCCCAGCATTTT. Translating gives CASSQELTGAGNQPQHF.

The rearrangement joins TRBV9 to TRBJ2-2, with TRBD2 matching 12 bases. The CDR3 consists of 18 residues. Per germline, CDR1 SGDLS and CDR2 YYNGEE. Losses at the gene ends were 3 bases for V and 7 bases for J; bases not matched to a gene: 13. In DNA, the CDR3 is TGTGCCAGCAGCGCCTCGCTTCTAGCGGGGGGGCGAGGCGGGGAGCTGTTTTTT. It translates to CASSASLLAGGRGGELFF.

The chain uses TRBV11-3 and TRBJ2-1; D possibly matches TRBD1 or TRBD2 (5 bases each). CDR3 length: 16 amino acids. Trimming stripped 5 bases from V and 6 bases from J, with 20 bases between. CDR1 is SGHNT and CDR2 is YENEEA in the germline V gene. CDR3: CASSLFRGAGGNEQFF. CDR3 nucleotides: TGTGCCAGCAGCCTATTCCGGGGCGCGGGCGGCAATGAGCAGTTCTTC.

CDR3 DNA sequence: TGTGCCAGCAGCTTAACCGCCAGCAATCAGCCCCAGCATTTT. As protein: CASSLTASNQPQHF. The genes are TRBV11-2 and TRBJ1-5, with D unclear. The CDR3 extends over 14 amino acids. CDR1 and CDR2 from the germline V gene are SGHAT and FQNNGV. The V and J ends lost 2 bases and 1 base respectively, with 6 bases between them.

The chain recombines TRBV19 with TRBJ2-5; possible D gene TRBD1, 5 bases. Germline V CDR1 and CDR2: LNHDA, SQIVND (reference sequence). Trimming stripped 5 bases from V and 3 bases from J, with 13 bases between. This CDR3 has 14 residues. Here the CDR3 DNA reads TGTGCCAGTAGTCCTTGGACACAGAAAGAGACCCAGTACTTC. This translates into CASSPWTQKETQYF. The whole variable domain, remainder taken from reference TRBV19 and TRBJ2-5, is DGGITQSPKYLFRKEGQNVTLSCEQNLNHDAMYWYRQDPGQGLRLIYYSQIVNDFQKGDIAEGYSVSREKKESFPLTVTSAQKNPTAFYLCASSPWTQKETQYFGPGTRLLVL.

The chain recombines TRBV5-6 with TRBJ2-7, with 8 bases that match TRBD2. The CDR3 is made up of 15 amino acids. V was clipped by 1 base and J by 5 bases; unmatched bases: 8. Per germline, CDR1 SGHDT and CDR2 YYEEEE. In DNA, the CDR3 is TGTGCCAGCAGCTTGCGCGGGGGGCGATGGGACGAGCAGTACTTC. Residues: CASSLRGGRWDEQYF.

The CDR3 reads CASSPGQGGSTDTQYF. The CDR3 DNA is TGTGCCAGCAGCCCGGGACAGGGGGGTAGCACAGATACGCAGTATTTT. The chain employs TRBV7-2 and TRBJ2-3; 11 bases map to TRBD1. Germline lookup yields CDR1 SGHTA and CDR2 FQGNSA. The ends lost 5 bases at V and 0 bases at J; junction bases unmatched: 4. The CDR3 spans 16 residues.

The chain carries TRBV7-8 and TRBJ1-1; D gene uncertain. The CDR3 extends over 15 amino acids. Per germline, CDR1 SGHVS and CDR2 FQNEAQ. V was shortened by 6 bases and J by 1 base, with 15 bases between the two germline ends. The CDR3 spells CASSSVGTENTEAFF. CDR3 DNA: TGTGCCAGCAGTTCAGTCGGTACAGAGAACACTGAAGCTTTCTTT.